Sequencing of this T cell receptor (beta chain) was carried out in a study of OX40 agonist ivuxolimab in advanced cancers. Trimming left V 3 bases short and J 8 bases short, with 11 bases between. Germline CDR1 is KGHSH and CDR2 is LQKENI. The CDR3 length is 13 residues. Clones were read by immunoSEQ multiplex PCR, and TCRdb kept only the in-frame ones, dropping some. The repertoire has about 73,000 clones, 80% to 90% of them found once; the top ten carry less than 2.5%. This clone was observed a handful of times. V gene TRBV18 combines with J gene TRBJ2-4; perhaps D is TRBD1 or TRBD2 (6 bases each). The origin of this receptor is an adult with an advanced solid tumor such as melanoma, head and neck, liver or kidney cancer. Source: CD4+ or CD8+ T cells sorted from blood, taken in a trial of the OX40 agonist ivuxolimab. CDR3 nucleotides: TGTGCCAGCTCACCTAACAGGGAGGACATTCAGTACTTC. Amino acid sequence: CASSPNREDIQYF.